The 13 T cell receptor beta chains below all came from one sample that was sequenced in a study of blood T cell repertoires in COVID-19. Profiled with immunoSEQ multiplex PCR; TCRdb holds only in-frame clones, not every one. This table holds about 100,000 clones, approximately 80% found once. The specimen sequenced was peripheral blood. Receptors originate from a man aged 50 or older with active or convalescent COVID-19.

This chain uses TRBV9 with TRBJ2-3; TRBD2 might be the D (5 bases). The V and J ends lost 4 bases and 4 bases respectively, with 13 bases between them. Germline V gene data show CDR1 as SGDLS and CDR2 as YYNGEE. This CDR3 has 14 amino acids. The CDR3 bases are TGTGCCAGCAGCCTTACACTGGAGGCAGATACGCAGTATTTT. It encodes CASSLTLEADTQYF.

The V call is TRBV6-2 or TRBV6-3, the J call TRBJ2-3, with D tentatively TRBD2 (6 bases). The CDR3 covers 15 residues. Germline lookup yields CDR1 MNHEY and CDR2 SVGEGT. V lost 2 bases, J lost 7 bases, and 16 bases lay in between. The CDR3 loop is CASSYEVAAPNTQYF. CDR3 nucleotides: TGTGCCAGCAGTTACGAGGTAGCGGCCCCGAATACGCAGTATTTT.

The rearrangement uses TRBV6-1 and TRBJ1-1; no firm D call. V was pared by 2 bases and J by 9 bases, with 13 bases between. CDR1 and CDR2 from the germline V gene are MNHNS and SASEGT. There are 13 residues in the CDR3. In DNA, the CDR3 is TGTGCCAGCAGTGAAATAGACATATCTCAAGCTTTCTTT. Amino acids: CASSEIDISQAFF.

CDR3 loop: CASSLLAGGMFF. CDR3 nucleotide sequence: TGTGCCAGCAGTCTTCTAGCGGGAGGTATGTTCTTC. The V and J genes are TRBV6-5 and TRBJ2-1; 11 nucleotides line up with TRBD2. The CDR3 length is 12 residues. V was pared by 5 bases and J by 15 bases, with 6 bases of the junction left unmatched. CDR1 is MNHEY and CDR2 is SVGAGI in the germline V gene.

The chain employs TRBV4-1 and TRBJ1-6, with D tentatively TRBD1 (6 bases). V gave up 0 bases and J gave up 1 base, with 16 bases separating them. Germline V CDR1 and CDR2: MGHRA, YSYEKL. The CDR3 loop spans 19 amino acids. CDR3 residues: CASSQEWGTGSSYNSPLHF. The CDR3 DNA is TGCGCCAGCAGCCAAGAATGGGGAACAGGGAGTTCCTATAATTCACCCCTCCACTTT.

This clone was detected a few times. The chain couples TRBV2 to TRBJ1-5, with TRBD1 matching 12 bases. Germline lookup yields CDR1 SNHLY and CDR2 FYNNEI. V lost 8 bases to trimming and J lost 3 bases; unmatched junction nucleotides: 5. This CDR3 spans 15 amino acids. The DNA of the CDR3 is TGTGCCAGCGGGGGGACAGGGGGCTACAATCAGCCCCAGCATTTT. Its translation: CASGGTGGYNQPQHF. The variable domain in full, completed from reference TRBV2 and TRBJ1-5, reads EPEVTQTPSHQVTQMGQEVILRCVPISNHLYFYWYRQILGQKVEFLVSFYNNEISEKSEIFDDQFSVERPDGSNFTLKIRSTKLEDSAMYFCASGGTGGYNQPQHFGDGTRLSIL.

The CDR3 DNA is TGTGCCAGTAGTATGGGACAGGTTTCTAATCAGCCCCAGCATTTT. This sequence encodes CASSMGQVSNQPQHF. The rearrangement links TRBV19 to TRBJ1-5, with TRBD1 matching over 8 bases. The CDR3 is 15 residues long. The ends lost 3 bases at V and 4 bases at J; junction bases unmatched: 5. CDR1 is LNHDA, CDR2 SQIVND, per germline (reference sequence).

The V and J genes are TRBV24-1 and TRBJ2-5; 7 bases align to TRBD1. Trimming cost V 5 bases and J 2 bases; bases outside gene matches: 7. The germline CDR1 and CDR2 sequences are KGHDR and SFDVKD. There are 15 residues in the CDR3. CDR3 sequence reads: CATSALRQGQETQYF. The DNA for the CDR3 is TGTGCCACCAGTGCCCTCCGACAGGGACAAGAGACCCAGTACTTC.

The CDR3 sequence is CASSQVQGLAENTGELFF. The CDR3 DNA follows: TGTGCCAGCAGCCAAGTCCAGGGCCTAGCGGAGAACACCGGGGAGCTGTTTTTT. The chain recombines TRBV4-2 with TRBJ2-2; 7 positions agree with TRBD2. The germline CDR1 and CDR2 sequences are LGHNA and YNFKEQ. The CDR3 totals 18 residues. V lost 1 base and J lost 1; bases outside the gene matches: 9.

This chain uses TRBV27 with TRBJ2-5; 10 positions match TRBD2. Per the germline V gene, CDR1 is MNHEY and CDR2 is SMNVEV (reference sequence). Losses at the gene ends were 2 bases for V and 2 bases for J; bases not matched to a gene: 2. This CDR3 region has 15 residues. The CDR3: CASSLTSGTQETQYF. The CDR3 nucleotides read TGTGCCAGCAGTTTAACTAGCGGGACACAAGAGACCCAGTACTTC.

A few counts support this clone. The V gene is TRBV9, the J gene TRBJ2-7; 9 nucleotides align to TRBD1. CDR1 and CDR2 from the germline V gene are SGDLS and YYNGEE. Trimming cost V 0 bases and J 7 bases; bases outside gene matches: 8. The CDR3 contains 15 residues. The chain's CDR3 is CASSVEGDRVYEQYF. CDR3 bases: TGTGCCAGCAGCGTAGAAGGGGACAGGGTATATGAGCAGTACTTC.

The V call is TRBV6-5, the J call TRBJ1-2; D gene uncertain. With 7 bases removed from V and 4 bases from J, the gap between germline ends came to 13 bases. The CDR3 is 13 amino acids. The germline V gene encodes CDR1 MNHEY and CDR2 SVGAGI. This CDR3 is CASTTPGGYGYTF. The CDR3 nucleotides are TGTGCCAGCACCACCCCAGGTGGCTATGGCTACACCTTC.

J is TRBJ2-2 and V is TRBV5-4; 7 bases map to TRBD1. The CDR3 length is 15 residues. Germline V gene lookup returns CDR1 SGHNT and CDR2 YYREEE (reference sequence). With V trimmed by 4 bases and J by 3 bases, 6 bases remained unmatched. The CDR3: CASSPGTVDTGELFF. As DNA, the CDR3 is TGTGCCAGCAGCCCCGGGACAGTGGACACCGGGGAGCTGTTTTTT.